The next 29 T cell receptor beta chains were all read from a single sample in a study of shared clonotypes between healthy human individuals. Clones were read by immunoSEQ multiplex PCR, and TCRdb kept only the in-frame ones, dropping some. This sample has about 1.5 million clones, with roughly 95% found just once. Sample: naive CD4+ T cells sorted from blood. Subset described: CD45RA+ positively selected. These receptors all stem from a man aged 25 to 40 in good health.

As to this clone: This same CDR3 is encoded by further DNA sequences in the sample. This chain joins TRBV19 and TRBJ2-7, with D possibly TRBD1 on 5 matching bases. CDR3 length equals 13 residues. Germline-derived CDR1 and CDR2 are LNHDA and SQIVND (reference sequence). Trimming pared 6 bases from V and 2 bases from J, leaving 11 bases between. Here the CDR3 reads CASSRQGTYEQYF. The CDR3 nucleotides read TGTGCCAGTAGCAGGCAGGGCACCTACGAGCAGTACTTC.

The V and J genes are TRBV7-9 and TRBJ2-6, with D possibly matching TRBD2 (6 bases). The germline gives CDR1 SEHNR, CDR2 FQNEAQ (reference sequence). Trimming pared 4 bases from V and 0 bases from J, leaving 16 bases between. CDR3 length equals 18 residues. In nucleotides, the CDR3 is TGTGCCAGCAGCTCATCCAGTGGAGGGAGCTCTGGGGCCAACGTCCTGACTTTC. It yields the protein CASSSSSGGSSGANVLTF.

The chain has TRBV7-7 and TRBJ2-2, with 7 bases lining up with TRBD2. Trimming at V came to 4 bases and at J to 3 bases, leaving 5 bases not matched to a gene. Germline V lookup: CDR1 SSHAT, CDR2 FNYEAQ (reference sequence). The CDR3 totals 15 residues. This CDR3 is CASSSVAGHTGELFF. The CDR3 DNA follows: TGTGCCAGCAGCTCTGTAGCGGGTCACACCGGGGAGCTGTTTTTT.

The CDR3 reads CASSSSPWRAFF. CDR3 bases: TGTGCCAGCAGCTCGTCTCCCTGGAGGGCTTTCTTT. The rearrangement joins TRBV5-8 to TRBJ1-1, with no clear D. The germline CDR1 and CDR2 sequences are SGHTS and YDEGEE. Trimming shortened V by 3 bases and J by 11 bases, and 14 bases separated the two germline ends. This CDR3 spans 12 amino acids.

This clone occurred once. Different DNA sequences within this sample yield the same CDR3. The chain carries TRBV29-1 and TRBJ2-1; no firm D call. V dropped 4 bases and J dropped 0 bases, with 7 bases sitting between them. Germline V gives CDR1 SQVTM, CDR2 ANQGSEA. The CDR3 length is 13 residues. CDR3 amino acids: CSVALSSYNEQFF. The CDR3 region has the DNA TGCAGCGTTGCTCTCAGCTCCTACAATGAGCAGTTCTTC.

This clone occurred once. The V gene is TRBV28, the J gene TRBJ1-4; D is perhaps TRBD1 (6 bases). CDR3 length: 16 amino acids. V was pared by 5 bases and J by 5 bases, with 18 bases between. The germline CDR1 and CDR2 sequences are MDHEN and SYDVKM. The CDR3 spells CASSPRGAGINEKLFF. CDR3 nucleotides: TGTGCCAGCAGTCCTAGGGGGGCAGGGATAAATGAAAAACTGTTTTTT.

The rearrangement links TRBV7-6 to TRBJ2-3, with a tentative D call TRBD2 (6 bases). The CDR3 is made up of 18 amino acids. Trimming removed 4 bases from V and 1 base from J, with 21 bases in between. Germline V gene lookup returns CDR1 SGHVS and CDR2 FNYEAQ. CDR3 DNA sequence: TGTGCCAGCAGCTCCCCGGACGGGGGTCAAAAACGCACAGATACGCAGTATTTT. Encoded protein: CASSSPDGGQKRTDTQYF.

Remarks on this clone: In the same sample, other DNA sequences code for this CDR3. V gene TRBV2 combines with J gene TRBJ2-7; D is unresolved. Germline assignment: CDR1 SNHLY and CDR2 FYNNEI. Deletions cut 3 bases from V and 2 bases from J, with 8 bases between. There are 13 residues in the CDR3. The CDR3 DNA reads as TGTGCCAGCAGTGAGGATCGAACCTACGAGCAGTACTTC. Protein sequence: CASSEDRTYEQYF.

The chain combines TRBV5-6 with TRBJ2-3; D gene unclear. The CDR3 is made up of 15 amino acids. V lost 1 base and J lost 4, with 13 bases in between. Germline CDR1 SGHDT, CDR2 YYEEEE. The CDR3 here is CASSLKGVSADTQYF. The DNA for the CDR3 is TGTGCCAGCAGCTTGAAAGGAGTTTCAGCAGATACGCAGTATTTT.

The chain combines TRBV5-6 with TRBJ2-1; 9 nucleotides agree with TRBD1. The CDR3 extends over 13 amino acids. Germline CDR1 reads SGHDT; CDR2 reads YYEEEE. V dropped 3 bases and J dropped 7; count of bases not matched to a gene: 2. CDR3 sequence (DNA): TGTGCCAGCAGCTACAGGGGGCAGAATGAGCAGTTCTTC. Its translation is CASSYRGQNEQFF.

The chain is built from TRBV25-1 and TRBJ2-2; D is uncertain. In germline, CDR1 is MGHDK, CDR2 SYGVNS. Deletions cut 6 bases from V and 1 base from J, with 9 bases between. The CDR3 sequence is 14 residues long. This CDR3 is CASSGLGNTGELFF. The CDR3 nucleotides are TGTGCCAGCAGCGGCCTCGGGAACACCGGGGAGCTGTTTTTT.

The rearrangement uses TRBV11-2 and TRBJ2-7; no clear D. Trimming cost V 4 bases and J 7 bases, with 14 bases left between them. The CDR3 has 13 residues. Per the germline V gene, CDR1 is SGHAT and CDR2 is FQNNGV. The CDR3 DNA sequence: TGTGCCAGCAGCTCGTTACCTTCTGGGGAGCAGTACTTC. The encoded protein is CASSSLPSGEQYF.

J is TRBJ1-2 and V is TRBV9; D may be TRBD1 (5 bases). V dropped 0 bases and J dropped 4 bases, with 10 bases sitting between them. CDR1 SGDLS and CDR2 YYNGEE come from the germline V gene. This CDR3 comprises 14 residues. The CDR3 bases are TGTGCCAGCAGCGTAGAGGGGTATGGCTATGGCTACACCTTC. Translating it yields CASSVEGYGYGYTF.

The V and J genes are TRBV7-3 and TRBJ2-1, with TRBD1 matching 7 bases. The CDR3 is made up of 15 amino acids. CDR1 is SGHTA, CDR2 FQGTGA, per germline. Germline trimming cut 2 bases from V and 2 bases from J; bases unmatched to any gene: 3. CDR3 region: CASSLRQGAYNEQFF. CDR3 coding DNA: TGTGCCAGCAGCTTACGACAGGGCGCCTACAATGAGCAGTTCTTC.

The chain is built from TRBV7-8 and TRBJ1-5, with D tentatively TRBD1 (5 bases). CDR3 length: 15 residues. Per germline, CDR1 SGHVS and CDR2 FQNEAQ. Trimming stripped 2 bases from V and 0 bases from J, with 8 bases between. CDR3 protein: CASSLRTNSNQPQHF. The CDR3 DNA is TGTGCCAGCAGCTTACGGACAAATAGCAATCAGCCCCAGCATTTT.

V and J are TRBV4-1 and TRBJ1-2; D is unresolved. Trimming left V 2 bases short and J 4 bases short, with 11 bases between. This CDR3 region has 14 residues. Looked up from germline, CDR1 is MGHRA and CDR2 is YSYEKL. In DNA, the CDR3 is TGCGCCAGCAGCCAACTCGTAGGGCTCTATGGCTACACCTTC. It is translated as CASSQLVGLYGYTF.

The chain recombines TRBV11-2 with TRBJ2-5, with 7 bases aligning to TRBD1. The CDR3 has 13 amino acids. V dropped 6 bases and J dropped 1; count of bases not matched to a gene: 2. CDR1 is SGHAT and CDR2 is FQNNGV in the germline V gene. The CDR3 nucleotides are TGTGCCAGCAGTCGGGACAGCCAAGAGACCCAGTACTTC. Its translation: CASSRDSQETQYF.

With respect to this clone: Other DNA sequences in this specimen translate into the identical CDR3. The chain employs TRBV7-3 and TRBJ2-7; D is undetermined. The ends were cut back, 2 bases at V and 1 base at J, with 6 bases in the middle. CDR1 is SGHTA and CDR2 is FQGTGA in the germline V gene. The CDR3 covers 13 residues. The CDR3 here is CASSLDRSYEQYF. DNA for the CDR3: TGTGCCAGCAGCTTAGACCGATCCTACGAGCAGTACTTC.

The chain links TRBV28 to TRBJ2-7; D perhaps matches TRBD1 (5 bases). Germline V CDR1 and CDR2: MDHEN, SYDVKM. This CDR3 contains 13 residues. V lost 5 bases and J lost 2, with 10 bases in between. The CDR3 spells CASSRGRAYEQYF. The CDR3 region has the DNA TGTGCCAGCAGTAGGGGCCGAGCCTACGAGCAGTACTTC.

V gene TRBV4-1 combines with J gene TRBJ2-4; 8 bases align to TRBD2. The CDR3 contains 17 residues. Germline CDR1 reads MGHRA; CDR2 reads YSYEKL. Germline trimming cut 1 base from V and 0 bases from J; bases unmatched to any gene: 5. Here the CDR3 DNA reads TGCGCCAGCAGCCAAGTATCGGGAGGGCTAGCCAAAAACATTCAGTACTTC. This codes for CASSQVSGGLAKNIQYF.

This chain joins TRBV6-5 and TRBJ2-7; tentatively, D is TRBD1 (7 bases). The germline gives CDR1 MNHEY, CDR2 SVGAGI. Trimming took off 6 bases at V and 6 bases at J, with 21 bases between the two ends. The CDR3 runs to 15 residues. CDR3 residues: CASSPPRGAFGEQYF. In DNA form, the CDR3 reads TGTGCCAGCAGCCCACCCAGGGGGGCCTTTGGCGAGCAGTACTTC.

The chain links TRBV29-1 to TRBJ1-4; perhaps TRBD1 as D (5 bases). This CDR3 is 14 amino acids long. The germline V gene encodes CDR1 SQVTM and CDR2 ANQGSEA. Trimming left V 4 bases short and J 4 bases short, with 13 bases between. The CDR3 region is CSVARGADNEKLFF. In nucleotides, the CDR3 is TGCAGCGTTGCGAGAGGGGCAGATAATGAAAAACTGTTTTTT.

This chain connects TRBV27 to TRBJ2-1; either TRBD1 or TRBD2 may fit D (5 bases each). The germline gives CDR1 MNHEY, CDR2 SMNVEV (reference sequence). V gave up 6 bases and J gave up 12 bases, with 21 bases separating them. The CDR3 is 14 amino acids. CDR3 amino acids: CASSVGTPRLGQFF. For the CDR3, the DNA is TGTGCCAGCAGCGTCGGGACCCCCCGATTAGGGCAGTTCTTC.

Written as DNA, the CDR3 is TGTGCCAGCAGCGAAGGACTAGTCTCCTACGAGCAGTACTTC. Translated, it gives CASSEGLVSYEQYF. The rearrangement links TRBV5-4 to TRBJ2-7; 7 bases agree with TRBD2. V shed 4 bases and J 0 bases; nucleotides not matched to a gene: 4. Germline V lookup: CDR1 SGHNT, CDR2 YYREEE (reference sequence). The CDR3 length is 14 residues.

The chain recombines TRBV19 with TRBJ2-3, with 9 nucleotides matching TRBD2. The CDR3 contains 14 residues. Germline CDR1 and CDR2: LNHDA and SQIVND (reference sequence). The J segment lost 5 bases and the V segment lost 3 bases, leaving 3 bases of the junction unmatched. In nucleotides, the CDR3 is TGTGCCAGTAGTATCGGACTAGCGCGAGATACGCAGTATTTT. Translation gives CASSIGLARDTQYF. Drawing the rest from reference TRBV19 and TRBJ2-3, the complete variable domain is DGGITQSPKYLFRKEGQNVTLSCEQNLNHDAMYWYRQDPGQGLRLIYYSQIVNDFQKGDIAEGYSVSREKKESFPLTVTSAQKNPTAFYLCASSIGLARDTQYFGPGTRLTVL.

The chain couples TRBV10-2 to TRBJ1-1; 7 bases line up with TRBD1. This CDR3 is 14 amino acids long. J gave up 0 bases and V 7 bases, and 5 bases lay outside the gene matches. Germline V gene sequence: CDR1 WSHSY, CDR2 SAAADI. CDR3 DNA: TGCGCCAGCACCTGGGACAGCCTGAACACTGAAGCTTTCTTT. Encoded protein: CASTWDSLNTEAFF.

The chain couples TRBV10-2 to TRBJ2-2; D perhaps matches TRBD1 (5 bases). The V gene lost 7 bases and the J gene lost 3 bases, with 18 bases spanning the gap. This CDR3 has 16 amino acids. The germline CDR1 and CDR2 sequences are WSHSY and SAAADI. The CDR3 DNA reads TGCGCCAGCAATGATCTGCAGGGAATGGACACCGGGGAGCTGTTTTTT. Translating gives CASNDLQGMDTGELFF.

The CDR3 nucleotides are TGTGCCAGCAGCCCGGGGGACTCCCGAACTTTTGGGTACTTC. It codes for CASSPGDSRTFGYF. The chain recombines TRBV9 with TRBJ2-5, with a tentative D call TRBD2 (6 bases). The CDR3 loop spans 14 amino acids. Trimming pared 4 bases from V and 13 bases from J, leaving 23 bases between. Per the germline V gene, CDR1 is SGDLS and CDR2 is YYNGEE.

The chain uses TRBV10-3 and TRBJ2-3, with 8 bases that match TRBD2. The CDR3 has 13 amino acids. Germline V gene sequence: CDR1 ENHRY, CDR2 SYGVKD. The V gene end was trimmed by 8 bases and the J gene end by 3 bases; junction bases not matched to a gene: 4. CDR3 region: CAIREGVTDTQYF. In nucleotides, the CDR3 is TGTGCCATCCGGGAGGGAGTTACAGATACGCAGTATTTT.